This TCR beta chain was retrieved from a study of T cells in Graves' hyperthyroidism and ophthalmopathy (dated by TCRdb to about 2019). Concerning the study at large: Peripheral blood samples were taken at initial diagnosis, before any treatment was given. TCR V-J signatures able to tell the groups apart were searched for in a discovery cohort of approximately 95 patients, of whom 40 to 45 had Graves' ophthalmopathy and 55 to 60 had stable Graves' hyperthyroidism. Whether ophthalmopathy could be predicted prospectively was tested in an independent validation cohort made up of approximately 19 hyperthyroidism patients plus 17 patients who later progressed to ophthalmopathy. The approximately 97 discovery patients were randomly divided into training and test sets at a 7:3 ratio. The study also compared thyroid tissue and blood T-cell repertoires from 5 to 7 Graves' hyperthyroidism patients. Once sampling was done, hyperthyroidism patients were given methimazole at a starting dose of 30 mg daily, whereas ophthalmopathy patients were given high-dose intravenous methylprednisolone. TCR Vbeta CDR3 sequencing of 130 to 150 peripheral blood samples (fewer than 45 ophthalmopathy, 75 to 80 hyperthyroidism and around 17 progressor patients) is reported in the paper.

What the authors observed across the whole study: A 13 V-J signature model separated ophthalmopathy from stable hyperthyroidism, with 87.88% sensitivity and just under 84% specificity in cross-validation and 80%/75% in testing. Most expanded thyroid clonotypes (frequency above 0.001) were also detected in blood, a finding suggesting that blood repertoires may reflect thyroid immune responses. In validation, the model predicted progression to ophthalmopathy a median of 6.5 months before onset, with about 64% sensitivity and roughly 73% specificity. Sample size was not statistically predetermined, and blinding of investigators to group allocation was not performed.

Remarks on this clonotype: Which antigen it targets is not known. There are no base qualities to consult, and no much larger clone falls within one base.

TCR beta CDR3 regions were amplified from RNA transcripts. The TCR CDR3 was subjected to a first round of RT-PCR using the HTBI primer set and the Qiagen OneStep RT-PCR kit. A second multiplex PCR round built the libraries, followed by size selection and purification. Paired-end sequencing of the libraries was performed with 100 bp reads on an Illumina HiSeq2000. The published analysis was carried out like this. SOAPnuke was used to process the raw data, throwing out any read that contained adapters or uncalled bases, had a mean Phred below 15, or lacked an exact constant-primer or identifier match. COPE v1.2.5 was used to merge high-quality paired reads, and clonotypes were defined as unique nucleotide sequences. MiTCR v1.1 was used to align the clonotypes against IMGT TRBV, TRBD and TRBJ reference segments. Only V-J combinations with frequency above 0.0001, covering approximately 99% of repertoires, were analysed. A TCS score was defined as the ratio between F50 (clonal expansion) and ExV (chaos), using BLOSUM62-based TCRdist between CDR3 peptides within each V-J. Welch's t-statistics and random forest reduced around 510 V-J features to 13, which were used in a naive Bayes classifier (R e1071). Thyroid-blood repertoire similarity was quantified with the Morisita-Horn index. TCRdb reran the public reads through fastp at Q25 and MiXCR, keeping productive beta chains. When rows share a CDR3 protein, they turn into one entry using the most common DNA and genes. Clone size and V and J calls follow TCRdb, not the original study. For this sample there are nearly 750,000 distinct CDR3 sequences; under 45% appear just once. Around a third of the sample comes from the top ten.

Stable Graves' hyperthyroidism was defined as no progression to ophthalmopathy during 18 months of follow-up. Hyperthyroidism patients were newly diagnosed, had a disease duration of under 2 months, and were aged 18 to 65 years. Any patient with an uncontrolled infection, another autoimmune disease, pregnancy or lactation was excluded. Clinical symptoms, serum thyroxine and TRAb, thyroid ultrasound, and orbital computed tomography formed the basis for the diagnoses. PBMCs were isolated from more than 9 ml of fresh peripheral blood by Ficoll-Paque density gradient centrifugation. Total RNA was extracted using Trizol reagent, and RNA quality was assessed on an Agilent 2100 Bioanalyzer. The germline V gene sets CDR1 to WSHSY and CDR2 to SAAADI. There are 12 amino acids in the CDR3, from cysteine to phenylalanine inclusive. The entry retains the CDR3 DNA only, 36 bases that are in frame from base 1. V and J are truncated by 8 bases and 2 bases respectively, leaving an intervening sequence of 9 bases.

The sequence was collected from a woman aged 40 to 49 with Graves' hyperthyroidism. Sequenced sample: blood. Rearrangement joined TRBV10-2 to TRBJ1-1; the D gene is unclear. The encoded CDR3 is CASWVGNTEAFF. The DNA reads as follows: TGCGCCAGCTGGGTAGGAAACACTGAAGCTTTCTTT.